This T cell receptor beta chain comes out of a study of technical replicates of blood from a handful of donors. The CDR3 is made up of 19 amino acids. Germline CDR1 reads ENHRY; CDR2 reads SYGVKD. Trimming stripped 0 bases from V and 4 bases from J, with 24 bases between. Sequencing was performed with immunoSEQ multiplex PCR; in TCRdb, only in-frame clones are kept and a portion is missing. The sample yields around 72,000 clones, roughly 91% seen once. This clone was counted once. The TCR originated in a human donor in good health. Some clones in this sample may be carry-over from other donors' samples. Sequencing was done on a sample of T cells isolated from PBMCs. The chain combines TRBV10-3 with TRBJ1-1; D unclear. CDR3 bases: TGTGCCATCAGTGAGTCTCCTTTCAGCGGTCGGTCGAAGGGCACTGAAGCTTTCTTT. It is translated as CAISESPFSGRSKGTEAFF.